This TCR beta chain came from a study of neurological immune-mediated disorders. The method for making cDNA was 5'RACE, and it used 10-nucleotide random UMIs. TCRdb redid the calling of the 5' RACE reads with MiXCR, one entry per CDR3 protein. The profile shows about 74,000 distinct CDR3 sequences, 5.2% of them singletons. The trim removed 0 bases at V and 4 bases at J, leaving 6 bases unmatched. The CDR3 runs 16 residues. Germline CDR1 is DFQATT and CDR2 is SNEGSKA (reference sequence). The study built unsorted libraries from 2 million PBMCs kept at -80 C. This clonotype was recorded many times. This clonotype originated in a man aged 18-30 years with multiple sclerosis. The sample was PBMCs. The genes are TRBV20-1 and TRBJ2-2; 9 bases agree with TRBD1. The CDR3 is CSARDPTGGGTGELFF. In nucleotides, the CDR3 is TGCAGTGCTAGAGATCCGACAGGGGGGGGCACCGGGGAGCTGTTTTTT.